This paragraph reports one T cell receptor beta chain. The data stem from a study of blood T cell repertoires in COVID-19. At the level of the study: The origin of the acute and convalescent COVID-19 samples was the United States, Italy and Spain.

The method was immunoSEQ multiplex PCR; TCRdb's version includes in-frame clones alone and lacks a portion of them. The profile shows 130,000 to 150,000 clones, nearly 90% of them singletons. Sequencing was done on a sample of peripheral blood. The receptor was derived from a man aged 70-80 years with acute or convalescent COVID-19.

The CDR3 nucleotides are TGCGCCAGCCAAATTAGCACAGATACGCAGTATTTT. Translation: CASQISTDTQYF. The gene calls are TRBV5-1 and TRBJ2-3; no clear D. This CDR3 comprises 12 residues. Germline V CDR1 and CDR2: SGHRS, YFSETQ. V lost 7 bases to trimming and J lost 0 bases, with 6 bases between them.